Following are 21 T cell receptor beta chains from one sample sequenced in a study of cytomegalovirus exposure and HLA in healthy donors. The PCR employed 60 Vbeta primers together with 13 Jbeta primers. This table comes from immunoSEQ multiplex PCR, and its TCRdb copy is limited to in-frame clones, with some not included. Of some 220,000 clones in the sample, approximately 82% were seen once. The sequencing sample was made of PBMCs. The receptors here all came from a woman in her thirties or forties in good health and CMV-seronegative.

This chain connects TRBV7-8 to TRBJ1-6; no clear D. The CDR3 spans 15 residues. V dropped 3 bases and J dropped 3 bases, with 9 bases sitting between them. Germline CDR1 reads SGHVS; CDR2 reads FQNEAQ. The CDR3 protein is CASSFEILYNSPLHF. In DNA, the CDR3 is TGTGCCAGCAGCTTTGAGATTCTCTATAATTCACCCCTCCACTTT.

The CDR3 DNA sequence: TGTGCCAGCAGCTTAGCTAGCCAAGAGACCCAGTACTTC. Protein product: CASSLASQETQYF. The rearrangement uses TRBV13 and TRBJ2-5, with D uncertain. V was clipped by 1 base and J by 1 base, with 4 bases between them. Germline V gene sequence: CDR1 PRHDT, CDR2 FYEKMQ (reference sequence). The CDR3 is 13 residues long.

The chain joins TRBV4-2 to TRBJ1-4, with D tentatively TRBD1 (5 bases). In germline, CDR1 is LGHNA, CDR2 YNFKEQ. The germline V and J ends were trimmed by 0 bases and 8 bases, with 19 bases remaining between them. The CDR3 runs to 17 residues. The CDR3 nucleotides read TGTGCCAGCAGCCAAGATAACCCAGGGAGGTTTTACGAAAAACTGTTTTTT. This encodes CASSQDNPGRFYEKLFF.

For this clone: The same CDR3 arises from other DNA sequences in this sample as well. V gene TRBV6-5 combines with J gene TRBJ1-3, with 8 bases matching TRBD1. CDR1 is MNHEY, CDR2 SVGAGI, per germline. J was trimmed by 1 base and V by 5 bases; bases with no gene match: 1. The CDR3 runs 14 residues. The CDR3 coding sequence is TGTGCCAGCAGTCGACAGGGGTCTGGAAACACCATATATTTT. Protein product: CASSRQGSGNTIYF.

The chain joins TRBV28 to TRBJ2-1; D might be TRBD1 (5 bases). V was pared by 4 bases and J by 4 bases, with 14 bases between. Germline V CDR1 and CDR2: MDHEN, SYDVKM. This CDR3 is built from 15 residues. CDR3 amino acids: CASSSDGHQYNEQFF. CDR3 DNA: TGTGCCAGCAGTTCTGATGGACATCAATACAATGAGCAGTTCTTC. Complete variable domain (other parts from reference TRBV28 and TRBJ2-1): DVKVTQSSRYLVKRTGEKVFLECVQDMDHENMFWYRQDPGLGLRLIYFSYDVKMKEKGDIPEGYSVSREKKERFSLILESASTNQTSMYLCASSSDGHQYNEQFFGPGTRLTVL.

This clone appeared a few times. The rearrangement uses TRBV19 and TRBJ2-5; the D gene is possibly TRBD1 (5 bases). This CDR3 is built from 14 residues. The germline V and J ends were trimmed by 5 bases and 7 bases, with 17 bases remaining between them. Germline CDR1 reads LNHDA; CDR2 reads SQIVND (reference sequence). The CDR3 DNA sequence: TGTGCCAGTAGTTCCCAGGGCGACTTGGGGACCCAGTACTTC. Encoded protein: CASSSQGDLGTQYF.

The rearrangement links TRBV29-1 to TRBJ2-1, with D tentatively TRBD1 (5 bases). Trimming removed 4 bases from V and 7 bases from J, with 11 bases in between. From germline, CDR1 is SQVTM and CDR2 ANQGSEA. This CDR3 has 12 residues. The DNA for the CDR3 is TGCAGCGTTGCGGCAGGGCGAAATGAGCAGTTCTTC. Translation gives CSVAAGRNEQFF.

This chain connects TRBV7-3 to TRBJ1-1; 7 bases map to TRBD1. Germline V gene lookup returns CDR1 SGHTA and CDR2 FQGTGA. J was trimmed by 7 bases and V by 5 bases; bases with no gene match: 7. The CDR3 sequence is 13 residues long. This CDR3 reads CASSPTGPSEAFF. The CDR3 DNA reads as TGTGCCAGCAGCCCGACAGGGCCGAGTGAAGCTTTCTTT. The full variable domain, rest sourced from reference TRBV7-3 and TRBJ1-1, is GAGVSQTPSNKVTEKGKYVELRCDPISGHTALYWYRQSLGQGPEFLIYFQGTGAADDSGLPNDRFFAVRPEGSVSTLKIQRTERGDSAVYLCASSPTGPSEAFFGQGTRLTVV.

The rearrangement joins TRBV27 to TRBJ2-1; 13 bases align to TRBD2. Germline assignment: CDR1 MNHEY and CDR2 SMNVEV (reference sequence). The CDR3 totals 17 residues. J gave up 7 bases and V 6 bases, and 12 bases lay outside the gene matches. CDR3 residues: CASSDYKTSGGWNEQFF. CDR3 nucleotides: TGTGCCAGCAGCGATTATAAGACTAGCGGGGGGTGGAATGAGCAGTTCTTC.

This clone was counted between two and nine times. This chain uses TRBV5-1 with TRBJ2-3, with TRBD2 matching 7 bases. The germline gives CDR1 SGHRS, CDR2 YFSETQ. CDR3 length equals 14 residues. The J segment lost 4 bases and the V segment lost 4 bases, leaving 6 bases of the junction unmatched. The CDR3 loop is CASSDRTSSDTQYF. DNA for the CDR3: TGCGCCAGCAGCGACCGGACTAGTTCAGATACGCAGTATTTT.

V gene TRBV7-9 combines with J gene TRBJ1-3; 8 positions agree with TRBD1. This CDR3 contains 15 residues. After removal of 6 bases from V and 1 base from J, the junction contained 5 bases not matched to a gene. The V gene's germline CDR1 is SEHNR and CDR2 FQNEAQ (reference sequence). The CDR3 region is CASSGTGLSGNTIYF. The CDR3 coding sequence is TGTGCCAGCAGTGGGACAGGACTATCTGGAAACACCATATATTTT. The entire variable domain, with the rest obtained from reference TRBV7-9 and TRBJ1-3, is as follows: DTGVSQNPRHKITKRGQNVTFRCDPISEHNRLYWYRQTLGQGPEFLTYFQNEAQLEKSRLLSDRFSAERPKGSFSTLEIQRTEQGDSAMYLCASSGTGLSGNTIYFGEGSWLTVV.

This clone turned up a few times. The rearrangement links TRBV19 to TRBJ1-5, with D hard to call. Germline-derived CDR1 and CDR2 are LNHDA and SQIVND (reference sequence). The V and J ends lost 7 bases and 2 bases respectively, with 12 bases between them. The CDR3 is 14 residues long. CDR3 sequence reads: CASTLAEGNQPQHF. DNA of the CDR3: TGTGCCAGTACTTTAGCAGAAGGCAATCAGCCCCAGCATTTT.

The chain has TRBV6-1 and TRBJ1-2; D uncertain. This CDR3 is 16 amino acids long. From germline, CDR1 is MNHNS and CDR2 SASEGT. Trimming cost V 1 base and J 3 bases, with 15 bases left between them. The CDR3 region is CASSEGEARQDYGYTF. In nucleotides, the CDR3 is TGTGCCAGCAGTGAAGGGGAGGCAAGGCAGGACTATGGCTACACCTTC.

V usage is TRBV9 and J usage is TRBJ2-5, with 15 bases lining up with TRBD2. The V segment lost 0 bases and the J segment 0 bases; nucleotides outside the gene matches: 6. The V gene's germline CDR1 is SGDLS and CDR2 YYNGEE. This CDR3 has 19 residues. The CDR3 nucleotides read TGTGCCAGCAGCGTAGGATGGACTAGCGGGGGGGAGTACCAAGAGACCCAGTACTTC. Translating gives CASSVGWTSGGEYQETQYF.

V usage is TRBV28 and J usage is TRBJ1-5; TRBD1 agrees at 8 bases. CDR1 is MDHEN, CDR2 SYDVKM, per germline. Trimming at V came to 5 bases and at J to 4 bases, leaving 7 bases not matched to a gene. This CDR3 has 15 residues. The CDR3 is CASSPAGGQNQPQHF. In DNA form, the CDR3 reads TGTGCCAGCAGTCCCGCAGGGGGCCAAAATCAGCCCCAGCATTTT.

The V gene is TRBV9, the J gene TRBJ1-6; D remains unclear. V was cut by 0 bases and J by 7 bases, with 11 bases left in between. CDR1 SGDLS and CDR2 YYNGEE come from the germline V gene. This CDR3 contains 15 residues. Here the CDR3 DNA reads TGTGCCAGCAGCGTAGAACCCACAGAAAATTCACCCCTCCACTTT. As protein: CASSVEPTENSPLHF.

The gene calls are TRBV9 and TRBJ2-1; 8 positions match TRBD2. The CDR3 runs 12 residues. CDR1 and CDR2 from the germline V gene are SGDLS and YYNGEE. V dropped 3 bases and J dropped 15; count of bases not matched to a gene: 8. CDR3 bases: TGTGCCAGCAGCGACGGGGGGGCGGGTCTGTTCTTC. Amino acid sequence: CASSDGGAGLFF.

J is TRBJ2-5 and V is TRBV9; D is perhaps TRBD1 (5 bases). The CDR3 runs 11 residues. Trimming pared 4 bases from V and 4 bases from J, leaving 5 bases between. Per the germline V gene, CDR1 is SGDLS and CDR2 is YYNGEE. The CDR3 loop reads CASSRGETQYF. Written as DNA, the CDR3 is TGTGCCAGCAGCAGGGGAGAGACCCAGTACTTC.

V usage is TRBV19 and J usage is TRBJ1-1; a weak D match, TRBD1 (5 bases). The germline CDR1 and CDR2 sequences are LNHDA and SQIVND (reference sequence). V lost 3 bases to trimming and J lost 4 bases, with 9 bases between them. CDR3 length equals 13 residues. Here the CDR3 DNA reads TGTGCCAGTAGTATCAGGGTAGCCACTGAAGCTTTCTTT. Protein sequence: CASSIRVATEAFF.

The J gene is TRBJ2-1, the V gene TRBV7-6; D ambiguous. The V gene lost 5 bases and the J gene lost 0 bases, with 8 bases spanning the gap. Germline V lookup: CDR1 SGHVS, CDR2 FNYEAQ. The CDR3 length is 14 residues. CDR3 sequence reads: CASSLVSSYNEQFF. The CDR3 nucleotides are TGTGCCAGCAGCCTAGTTAGCTCCTACAATGAGCAGTTCTTC.

As for this clone: Germline is not matched at one junction end, which may reflect a read error. The V call is TRBV7-7, the J call TRBJ2-2, with D unclear. There are 12 residues in the CDR3. Germline V gene sequence: CDR1 SSHAT, CDR2 FNYEAQ (reference sequence). The DNA for the CDR3 is TGTGCTAGCAGCTCCCTCACCGGGGAGCTGTTTTTT. It specifies CASSSLTGELFF. The variable domain in full, with the rest retrieved from reference TRBV7-7 and TRBJ2-2, is GAGVSQSPRYKVTKRGQDVTLRCDPISSHATLYWYQQALGQGPEFLTYFNYEAQPDKSGLPSDRFSAERPEGSISTLTIQRTEQRDSAMYRCASSSLTGELFFGEGSRLTVL.